The next 23 T cell receptor beta chains were all read from a single sample in a study of blood T cell repertoires in COVID-19. Repertoires were generated with immunoSEQ multiplex PCR, while TCRdb's copy carries only in-frame clones and drops some. Altogether 170,000 or so clones are present, almost 85% being singletons, with the ten largest covering roughly 15%. The specimen sequenced was peripheral blood. These receptors originate from a man aged 18 to 30 with active or convalescent COVID-19.

The gene calls are TRBV3-1 (or the pseudogene TRBV3-2) and TRBJ1-2; D is ambiguous. Germline CDR1 is LGHDT and CDR2 is YNNKEL (reference sequence). Trimming pared 0 bases from V and 4 bases from J, leaving 3 bases between. The CDR3 is 12 residues long. The CDR3 reads CASSQDGYGYTF. The CDR3 region has the DNA TGTGCCAGCAGCCAAGACGGCTATGGCTACACCTTC.

In nucleotides, the CDR3 is TGTGCCAGCAGCTCCTCCCCCAAAGCGGGTGAGCAGTTCTTC. Protein sequence: CASSSSPKAGEQFF. The J gene is TRBJ2-1, the V gene TRBV7-9, with a tentative D call TRBD2 (6 bases). This CDR3 has 14 amino acids. In germline, CDR1 is SEHNR, CDR2 FQNEAQ (reference sequence). Trimming removed 4 bases from V and 9 bases from J, with 16 bases in between.

This clone occurred once. J is TRBJ1-2 and V is TRBV12-3 or TRBV12-4; weak D call: TRBD1 (6 bases). Trimming shortened V by 10 bases and J by 6 bases, and 18 bases separated the two germline ends. The CDR3 has 13 residues. The CDR3 nucleotides read TGTGCCACCAGGACAGTAGGAGAAAATGGCTACACCTTC. This gives the protein CATRTVGENGYTF.

The gene calls are TRBV6-4 and TRBJ2-1; D possibly corresponds to TRBD2 (7 bases). Germline CDR1 and CDR2: MRHNA and SNTAGT. Trimming removed 8 bases from V and 7 bases from J, with 24 bases in between. The CDR3 is 16 residues long. This CDR3 reads CASLQNGGPMGNEQFF. CDR3 DNA sequence: TGTGCCAGCTTACAAAACGGGGGGCCCATGGGGAATGAGCAGTTCTTC.

The V gene is TRBV27, the J gene TRBJ2-7; possibly TRBD2 for D (6 bases). The ends were cut back, 2 bases at V and 2 bases at J, with 10 bases in the middle. Germline V gives CDR1 MNHEY, CDR2 SMNVEV (reference sequence). This CDR3 spans 14 amino acids. CDR3 nucleotide sequence: TGTGCCAGCAGTTTAAGGCCGGGAGCCTACGAGCAGTACTTC. Residues: CASSLRPGAYEQYF.

The chain couples TRBV24-1 to TRBJ2-1; 8 nucleotides align to TRBD1. The V gene end was trimmed by 4 bases and the J gene end by 12 bases; junction bases not matched to a gene: 7. Germline V gene data show CDR1 as KGHDR and CDR2 as SFDVKD. The CDR3 covers 13 residues. Here the CDR3 reads CATSDPDRGLQFF. DNA of the CDR3: TGTGCCACCAGTGACCCTGACAGGGGACTGCAGTTCTTC.

This clone has just one count. This chain links TRBV6-5 with TRBJ2-7; D may be TRBD1 (5 bases). This CDR3 has 13 amino acids. V dropped 6 bases and J dropped 5 bases, with 14 bases sitting between them. CDR1 and CDR2 from the germline V gene are MNHEY and SVGAGI. CDR3 DNA: TGTGCCAGCAGATGGTCAGGGAACCACGAGCAGTACTTC. Translating gives CASRWSGNHEQYF.

This chain uses TRBV5-1 with TRBJ2-7; D is unclear. The CDR3 sequence is 13 residues long. The V gene lost 3 bases and the J gene lost 5 bases, with 12 bases spanning the gap. Germline V gives CDR1 SGHRS, CDR2 YFSETQ. CDR3 coding DNA: TGCGCCAGCAGCTCCCTACAGAGCAACGAGCAGTACTTC. Translating gives CASSSLQSNEQYF.

The chain has TRBV2 and TRBJ2-1; 10 bases align to TRBD1. The CDR3 is made up of 16 amino acids. Per germline, CDR1 SNHLY and CDR2 FYNNEI. V shed 6 bases and J 4 bases; nucleotides not matched to a gene: 9. The CDR3 DNA sequence: TGTGCCAGCAGGGCTCCCGGGACAGGGGTTTACAATGAGCAGTTCTTC. Translating it yields CASRAPGTGVYNEQFF.

The chain joins TRBV2 to TRBJ2-1, with a weak D call TRBD2 (6 bases). CDR3 length: 15 amino acids. CDR1 and CDR2 (germline): SNHLY, FYNNEI. The V and J ends lost 6 bases and 7 bases respectively, with 19 bases between them. The CDR3 DNA reads TGTGCCAGCAGCGGACGCATCCGGGAGAATAATGAGCAGTTCTTC. This sequence encodes CASSGRIRENNEQFF.

This clone was seen only a few times. The genes are TRBV2 and TRBJ2-1; 10 nucleotides line up with TRBD2. Per the germline V gene, CDR1 is SNHLY and CDR2 is FYNNEI. Losses at the gene ends were 6 bases for V and 4 bases for J; bases not matched to a gene: 9. This CDR3 spans 16 amino acids. The CDR3, as DNA: TGTGCCAGCAGACCCCAAGCGGGAGGGTTATACAATGAGCAGTTCTTC. Its translation: CASRPQAGGLYNEQFF.

J is TRBJ2-1 and V is TRBV27; 12 nucleotides align to TRBD2. V gave up 5 bases and J gave up 3 bases; unmatched junction bases: 8. The CDR3 runs 17 residues. CDR1 is MNHEY, CDR2 SMNVEV, per germline (reference sequence). CDR3 sequence (DNA): TGTGCCAGCAGTCCAAACCGACTAGCGGGAGTCTACAATGAGCAGTTCTTC. Translation gives CASSPNRLAGVYNEQFF.

The chain joins TRBV3-1 (or the pseudogene TRBV3-2) to TRBJ2-4; tentative D call: TRBD1 (6 bases). Germline assignment: CDR1 LGHDT and CDR2 YNNKEL (reference sequence). The CDR3 contains 15 residues. Trimming pared 4 bases from V and 7 bases from J, leaving 17 bases between. Here the CDR3 reads CASSPFLGDRNIQYF. CDR3 coding DNA: TGTGCCAGCAGCCCATTTCTCGGCGACAGGAACATTCAGTACTTC.

The chain carries TRBV5-1 and TRBJ2-2; 8 bases align to TRBD1. Germline CDR1 and CDR2: SGHRS and YFSETQ. The CDR3 totals 15 residues. V trimming: 7 bases; J trimming: 3 bases; junction bases outside the gene matches: 8. In DNA form, the CDR3 reads TGCGCCAGCGAGGTCGGACAGGGTTACACCGGGGAGCTGTTTTTT. Residues: CASEVGQGYTGELFF.

The rearrangement uses TRBV5-1 and TRBJ1-4, with D tentatively TRBD1 (6 bases). The germline CDR1 and CDR2 sequences are SGHRS and YFSETQ. Deletions cut 2 bases from V and 5 bases from J, with 13 bases between. The CDR3 runs to 15 residues. The CDR3 region is CASSFRQEMNEKLFF. In DNA form, the CDR3 reads TGCGCCAGCAGCTTCCGACAGGAGATGAATGAAAAACTGTTTTTT.

The chain joins TRBV4-1 to TRBJ2-4; TRBD2 aligns across 12 bases. The CDR3 is 15 amino acids. Germline V gene sequence: CDR1 MGHRA, CDR2 YSYEKL. J lost 6 bases, V lost 3 bases, and 3 bases had no gene match. The CDR3 nucleotides are TGCGCCAGCAGCCAGGCTAGCGGGGGGGCAAACATTCAGTACTTC. Protein: CASSQASGGANIQYF.

The chain has TRBV4-1 and TRBJ2-3, with 8 bases fitting TRBD2. CDR3 length equals 14 residues. CDR1 is MGHRA and CDR2 is YSYEKL in the germline V gene. Trimming at V came to 5 bases and at J to 4 bases, leaving 5 bases not matched to a gene. The CDR3 DNA follows: TGCGCCAGCAGCAGCCGGGAGGGCGCAGATACGCAGTATTTT. This translates into CASSSREGADTQYF.

V usage is TRBV5-1 and J usage is TRBJ2-2, with 7 bases lining up with TRBD1. Germline CDR1 reads SGHRS; CDR2 reads YFSETQ. The junction had 8 bases not matched to a gene; V was cut back by 1 base and J by 5 bases. CDR3 length: 16 amino acids. In DNA, the CDR3 is TGCGCCAGCAGCTTGAGTGAGACAGGGAAGACCGGGGAGCTGTTTTTT. Residues: CASSLSETGKTGELFF.

This chain connects TRBV19 to TRBJ2-1; TRBD1 might be the D (5 bases). The ends were cut back, 8 bases at V and 5 bases at J, with 19 bases in the middle. The germline V gene encodes CDR1 LNHDA and CDR2 SQIVND (reference sequence). This CDR3 comprises 15 residues. CDR3 nucleotide sequence: TGTGCCAGTTCAGCCGATGGGGCTGACCACAATGAGCAGTTCTTC. Encoded protein: CASSADGADHNEQFF.

The genes are TRBV2 and TRBJ1-4; D gene unclear. Germline CDR1 SNHLY, CDR2 FYNNEI. Trimming took off 0 bases at V and 0 bases at J, with 8 bases between the two ends. The CDR3 is 16 residues long. The CDR3 DNA sequence: TGTGCCAGCAGTGAAGCGCCGGTAACAACTAATGAAAAACTGTTTTTT. Encoded protein: CASSEAPVTTNEKLFF.

The V gene is TRBV9, the J gene TRBJ1-1, with unresolved D. Germline V CDR1 and CDR2: SGDLS, YYNGEE. Trimming shortened V by 1 base and J by 5 bases, and 12 bases separated the two germline ends. This CDR3 comprises 14 residues. CDR3 amino acids: CASSVMTGSTEAFF. Here the CDR3 DNA reads TGTGCCAGCAGCGTAATGACGGGGAGTACTGAAGCTTTCTTT.

The chain links TRBV9 to TRBJ1-3; the D is unclear. The germline CDR1 and CDR2 sequences are SGDLS and YYNGEE. V lost 3 bases and J lost 2, with 12 bases in between. The CDR3 has 15 amino acids. The CDR3 reads CASSGGGGAGNTIYF. The DNA for the CDR3 is TGTGCCAGCAGCGGGGGAGGAGGCGCTGGAAACACCATATATTTT.

J is TRBJ2-5 and V is TRBV7-2, with TRBD1 matching 7 bases. CDR3 length equals 14 residues. Germline V CDR1 and CDR2: SGHTA, FQGNSA. V lost 5 bases to trimming and J lost 4 bases; unmatched junction nucleotides: 7. The CDR3 sequence: CASSAGPGGETQYF. The CDR3 coding sequence is TGTGCCAGCAGCGCTGGGCCAGGGGGAGAGACCCAGTACTTC.